Following are 20 T cell receptor beta chains from one sample sequenced in a study of CD8+ T cells in alopecia areata. TCR sequencing used cDNA made by reverse transcription of extracted RNA. Assay used: immunoSEQ multiplex PCR; TCRdb lists only in-frame clones, some missing. The table includes 100,000 to 150,000 clones, about 47% detected once. The sample was CD8+ T cells sorted from blood, taken at week 0. The receptors here all came from a human donor with alopecia areata.

The chain carries TRBV30 and TRBJ1-1; D possibly corresponds to TRBD1 (6 bases). V dropped 8 bases and J dropped 5 bases, with 24 bases sitting between them. The CDR3 length is 15 residues. Germline assignment: CDR1 GTSNPN and CDR2 SVGIG (reference sequence). For the CDR3, the DNA is TGTGCCGGTGATGGACAGCTTCACTGGAGAACTGAAGCTTTCTTT. Residues: CAGDGQLHWRTEAFF. The full variable domain, in which reference TRBV30 and TRBJ1-1 provide the parts outside the CDR3, is SQTIHQWPATLVQPVGSPLSLECTVEGTSNPNLYWYRQAAGRGLQLLFYSVGIGQISSEVPQNLSASRPQDRQFILSSKKLLLSDSGFYLCAGDGQLHWRTEAFFGQGTRLTVV.

The chain carries TRBV7-9 and TRBJ1-2; tentatively, D is TRBD1 (6 bases). The germline V gene has CDR1 SEHNR and CDR2 FQNEAQ (reference sequence). V lost 4 bases and J 3 bases, leaving 12 bases between the germline ends. The CDR3 consists of 14 residues. The CDR3 spells CASSSPGEYYGYTF. In DNA form, the CDR3 reads TGTGCCAGCAGCTCCCCAGGGGAGTACTATGGCTACACCTTC. Using reference TRBV7-9 and TRBJ1-2 for the parts outside the CDR3, the full variable domain is DTGVSQNPRHKITKRGQNVTFRCDPISEHNRLYWYRQTLGQGPEFLTYFQNEAQLEKSRLLSDRFSAERPKGSFSTLEIQRTEQGDSAMYLCASSSPGEYYGYTFGSGTRLTVV.

A few counts support this clone. V usage is TRBV7-9 and J usage is TRBJ2-5, with 8 bases fitting TRBD2. The trim removed 4 bases at V and 2 bases at J, leaving 3 bases unmatched. This CDR3 is 14 amino acids long. The germline gives CDR1 SEHNR, CDR2 FQNEAQ (reference sequence). DNA of the CDR3: TGTGCCAGCAGCTCCAGCGGGAGTCAAGAGACCCAGTACTTC. This sequence encodes CASSSSGSQETQYF.

The rearrangement uses TRBV5-6 and TRBJ2-7; the match to TRBD2 covers 7 bases. In germline, CDR1 is SGHDT, CDR2 YYEEEE. The V segment lost 4 bases and the J segment 4 bases; nucleotides outside the gene matches: 11. The CDR3 totals 15 residues. In DNA, the CDR3 is TGTGCCAGCAGCCTCCTGGCGGGGGAGGAATACGAGCAGTACTTC. Encoded protein: CASSLLAGEEYEQYF.

This clone turned up a few times. This chain links TRBV13 with TRBJ1-6, with D hard to call. The CDR3 has 13 residues. V lost 2 bases and J lost 8, with 7 bases in between. Germline lookup yields CDR1 PRHDT and CDR2 FYEKMQ (reference sequence). The CDR3 sequence: CASSLTSDSPLHF. CDR3 DNA sequence: TGTGCCAGCAGCTTAACCAGCGATTCACCCCTCCACTTT.

V and J are TRBV25-1 and TRBJ1-4; 8 bases fit TRBD1. This CDR3 has 17 amino acids. V was pared by 2 bases and J by 8 bases, with 13 bases of the junction left unmatched. Looked up from germline, CDR1 is MGHDK and CDR2 is SYGVNS. CDR3 protein: CASSEQGASFNREKLFF. In nucleotides, the CDR3 is TGTGCCAGCAGTGAACAGGGGGCCTCGTTCAATAGAGAAAAACTGTTTTTT.

This chain joins TRBV29-1 and TRBJ2-6; the match to TRBD1 covers 8 bases. Per germline, CDR1 SQVTM and CDR2 ANQGSEA. The ends lost 3 bases at V and 3 bases at J; junction bases unmatched: 4. CDR3 length: 15 amino acids. The CDR3 DNA sequence: TGCAGCGTTGACCTGACAGGGGATGGGGCCAACGTCCTGACTTTC. Translating gives CSVDLTGDGANVLTF. The full variable domain, its missing parts supplied by reference TRBV29-1 and TRBJ2-6, is SAVISQKPSRDICQRGTSLTIQCQVDSQVTMMFWYRQQPGQSLTLIATANQGSEATYESGFVIDKFPISRPNLTFSTLTVSNMSPEDSSIYLCSVDLTGDGANVLTFGAGSRLTVL.

In this sample, this clone turned up a few times. Within the sample, other DNA sequences also encode this same CDR3. J is TRBJ2-7 and V is TRBV10-3; no clear D gene. The CDR3 covers 11 residues. V was pared by 3 bases and J by 4 bases, with 4 bases between. Germline V gene sequence: CDR1 ENHRY, CDR2 SYGVKD. The CDR3 DNA follows: TGTGCCATCAGTGAAGGTTACGAGCAGTACTTC. This encodes CAISEGYEQYF.

This chain uses TRBV27 with TRBJ1-5; D call uncertain. The V end was cut by 2 bases, the J end by 6 bases, with 8 bases between. The CDR3 runs to 13 residues. CDR1 is MNHEY, CDR2 SMNVEV, per germline (reference sequence). The DNA for the CDR3 is TGTGCCAGCAGTTTAACGTTGTCTCAGCCCCAGCATTTT. Protein: CASSLTLSQPQHF.

The chain recombines TRBV15 with TRBJ2-5; 7 positions agree with TRBD2. CDR1 is LNHNV and CDR2 is YYDKDF in the germline V gene (reference sequence). CDR3 length equals 14 residues. The J segment lost 0 bases and the V segment lost 5 bases, leaving 3 bases of the junction unmatched. CDR3 nucleotide sequence: TGTGCCACCAGCCAACGGGGGGACCAAGAGACCCAGTACTTC. This gives the protein CATSQRGDQETQYF.

As concerns this clone: A far larger clone is only one base removed, so a read error is likely. V gene TRBV13 combines with J gene TRBJ2-7, with no clear D. Germline CDR1 and CDR2: PRHDT and FYEKMQ (reference sequence). The CDR3 is made up of 12 amino acids. Trimming removed 0 bases at V and 3 bases at J, with 3 bases between. CDR3 coding DNA: TGTGCCAGCAGCTTAGGCGGCTACGAGCAGTACTTC. Encoded protein: CASSLGGYEQYF.

This clone was seen a handful of times. J is TRBJ2-1 and V is TRBV5-6; D might be TRBD2 (6 bases). The germline V gene encodes CDR1 SGHDT and CDR2 YYEEEE. CDR3 length: 12 amino acids. Trimming took off 3 bases at V and 7 bases at J, with 8 bases between the two ends. This CDR3 is CASSWSGNEQFF. In DNA, the CDR3 is TGTGCCAGCAGCTGGAGCGGGAATGAGCAGTTCTTC.

This clone has more than one count but fewer than ten. The gene calls are TRBV5-1 and TRBJ1-2; no clear D gene. There are 14 residues in the CDR3. Germline loops: CDR1 SGHRS, CDR2 YFSETQ. The V gene lost 0 bases and the J gene lost 4 bases, with 10 bases spanning the gap. The CDR3 spells CASSLEVAAYGYTF. Here the CDR3 DNA reads TGCGCCAGCAGCTTGGAGGTCGCAGCCTATGGCTACACCTTC.

The V and J genes are TRBV9 and TRBJ2-7; 11 positions match TRBD1. CDR1 and CDR2 from the germline V gene are SGDLS and YYNGEE. There are 16 residues in the CDR3. V lost 1 base and J lost 3; bases outside the gene matches: 6. Written as DNA, the CDR3 is TGTGCCAGCAGCGTATGGGGGGACAGGGGGATCTACGAGCAGTACTTC. Translating gives CASSVWGDRGIYEQYF.

This clone was found a few times. The chain couples TRBV9 to TRBJ1-2; 9 nucleotides agree with TRBD1. Germline V gene data show CDR1 as SGDLS and CDR2 as YYNGEE. J lost 4 bases, V lost 0 bases, and 7 bases had no gene match. The CDR3 extends over 16 amino acids. The CDR3 DNA reads TGTGCCAGCAGCGTAGGTGGGACAGGGATCACCTATGGCTACACCTTC. Amino acid sequence: CASSVGGTGITYGYTF.

This clone was detected only a few times. V is TRBV15 and J is TRBJ1-6; 7 bases match TRBD1. The CDR3 is 17 amino acids. V was clipped by 2 bases and J by 4 bases; unmatched bases: 8. CDR1 is LNHNV and CDR2 is YYDKDF in the germline V gene (reference sequence). The chain's CDR3 is CATSRSDRVPYNSPLHF. In DNA, the CDR3 is TGTGCCACCAGCAGAAGCGACAGGGTCCCATATAATTCACCCCTCCACTTT.

The chain employs TRBV29-1 and TRBJ1-1; D remains ambiguous. Germline CDR1 SQVTM, CDR2 ANQGSEA. The CDR3 loop spans 14 amino acids. The germline V and J ends were trimmed by 7 bases and 8 bases, with 23 bases remaining between them. CDR3 region: CSAAEPARKLEAFF. The DNA for the CDR3 is TGCAGCGCCGCTGAACCAGCTAGGAAACTCGAAGCTTTCTTT.

In DNA form, the CDR3 reads TGTGCCAGCAGTTACGGCAGAACCTACGAGCAGTACTTC. This gives the protein CASSYGRTYEQYF. J is TRBJ2-7 and V is TRBV6-5; no clear D. The CDR3 is made up of 13 amino acids. Trimming removed 2 bases from V and 2 bases from J, with 7 bases in between. Germline-derived CDR1 and CDR2 are MNHEY and SVGAGI.

This clone was seen a handful of times. The chain uses TRBV27 and TRBJ2-5; 9 bases are shared with TRBD1. V lost 3 bases to trimming and J lost 5 bases; unmatched junction nucleotides: 10. This CDR3 is built from 16 residues. CDR1 MNHEY and CDR2 SMNVEV come from the germline V gene (reference sequence). The CDR3 DNA follows: TGTGCCAGCAGTTTGGGGACAGGGTCCGCGGTTGAGACCCAGTACTTC. It specifies CASSLGTGSAVETQYF.

The CDR3 region is CASSEEAGYNEQFF. DNA for the CDR3: TGTGCCAGCAGTGAAGAGGCGGGATACAATGAGCAGTTCTTC. The chain carries TRBV2 and TRBJ2-1; possibly TRBD2 for D (6 bases). Trimming shortened V by 1 base and J by 4 bases, and 8 bases separated the two germline ends. Germline loops: CDR1 SNHLY, CDR2 FYNNEI. The CDR3 totals 14 residues.